This T cell receptor beta chain derives from a study of T cells in Graves' hyperthyroidism and ophthalmopathy. Study-level results: Ophthalmopathy onset followed model prediction by a median approximately 7 months. Classification by a 13 V-J model distinguished ophthalmopathy from stable hyperthyroidism.

The authors obtained PBMCs from about 9 ml of fresh peripheral blood. Turning to this clonotype: Its target is unknown.

Amplification of TCR beta CDR3 regions used RNA as the template. The TCR CDR3 first-round RT-PCR relied on the HTBI primer set. TCRdb analysed the multiplex PCR reads with MiXCR anew, one entry per CDR3 protein. The table includes hundreds of thousands of distinct CDR3 sequences, 38% detected once. The CDR3 consists of 15 residues. Per germline, CDR1 SQVTM and CDR2 ANQGSEA. V was cut by 7 bases and J by 0 bases, with 18 bases left in between. The specimen was blood. This rearrangement joins TRBV29-1 to TRBJ1-1, with D possibly matching TRBD1 (6 bases). This TCR came from a man aged 18-30 years with Graves' hyperthyroidism. The CDR3 bases are TGCAGCGGAGTGGGTGGGGGCCTATTGAACACTGAAGCTTTCTTT. Its protein product is CSGVGGGLLNTEAFF.